This T cell receptor beta chain originates from a study of patients and donors after allogeneic stem cell transplantation. TCRdb redid the calling of the RT-PCR reads with MiXCR, one entry per CDR3 protein. The sample comprises around 240,000 distinct CDR3 sequences, roughly an eighth of which are singletons, and about 9.9% rests with the top ten. The TCR was taken from a human donor who was either an allogeneic HSCT recipient or a stem cell or donor lymphocyte infusion donor (not recorded which). It is not recorded whose cells these are; they may come from a transplant donor. Sequencing was performed on blood, either unsorted or a sorted T cell fraction (not recorded which).

This CDR3 is CASRPTRVYTGELFF. CDR3 DNA: TGTGCCAGCAGGCCCACCAGGGTTTACACCGGGGAGCTGTTTTTT. V and J are TRBV27 and TRBJ2-2; D may be TRBD1 (5 bases). Deletions cut 6 bases from V and 3 bases from J, with 14 bases between. CDR1 is MNHEY, CDR2 SMNVEV, per germline (reference sequence). This CDR3 spans 15 amino acids.